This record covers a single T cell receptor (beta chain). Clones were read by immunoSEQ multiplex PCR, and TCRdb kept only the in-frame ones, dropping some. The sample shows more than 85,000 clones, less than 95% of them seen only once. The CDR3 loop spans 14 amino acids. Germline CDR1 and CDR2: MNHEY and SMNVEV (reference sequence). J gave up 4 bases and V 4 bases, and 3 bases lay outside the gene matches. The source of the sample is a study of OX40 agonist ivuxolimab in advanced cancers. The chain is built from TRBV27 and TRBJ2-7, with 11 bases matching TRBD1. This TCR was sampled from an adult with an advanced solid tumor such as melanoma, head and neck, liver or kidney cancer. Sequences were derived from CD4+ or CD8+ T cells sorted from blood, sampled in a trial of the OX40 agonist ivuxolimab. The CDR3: CASSWDRGSYEQYF. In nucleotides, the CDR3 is TGTGCCAGCAGTTGGGACAGGGGGTCTTACGAGCAGTACTTC.